This T cell receptor beta chain emerged from a study of CD8+ T cells in alopecia areata. Study information: Administration of oral tofacitinib to treated patients was at 5 to 10 mg twice daily.

It was cDNA, reverse transcribed from extracted RNA, that served as the sequencing template. Some clones are missing from TCRdb's copy, which holds only in-frame ones; the method was immunoSEQ multiplex PCR. The data show under 15,000 clones, more than 45% seen once. This clone was detected only a few times. The target antigen is unknown. Sampling of alopecia areata patients yielded lesional scalp punch biopsies as well as peripheral blood. Germline assignment: CDR1 MDHEN and CDR2 SYDVKM. V gave up 3 bases and J gave up 4 bases, with 10 bases separating them. CDR3 length equals 14 residues. Findings and limits, study-wide: Clonality in lesional scalp, especially alopecia totalis/universalis, exceeded that of normal scalp.

The origin of this receptor is a human donor with alopecia areata. What was sequenced was skin. The rearrangement links TRBV28 to TRBJ1-5, with no clear D. CDR3 DNA: TGTGCCAGCAGTTTGATGCTGGGAAATCAGCCCCAGCATTTT. This translates into CASSLMLGNQPQHF. The full variable domain, with the rest looked up from reference TRBV28 and TRBJ1-5, is DVKVTQSSRYLVKRTGEKVFLECVQDMDHENMFWYRQDPGLGLRLIYFSYDVKMKEKGDIPEGYSVSREKKERFSLILESASTNQTSMYLCASSLMLGNQPQHFGDGTRLSIL.